This section outlines one T cell receptor beta chain sequence together with its context. The antigen remains unidentified. Germline V gene data show CDR1 as MNHEY and CDR2 as SMNVEV (reference sequence). The trim removed 2 bases at V and 4 bases at J, leaving 9 bases unmatched. The length of the CDR3 is 17 residues. The data belong to a study of long-term antiretroviral therapy in people with HIV. Overall study results and limits: Versus controls, repertoires in people with HIV had narrower CDR3 length ranges. All time points showed a repertoire dominated by clones expanded before ART.

All participants with HIV were treated in the United States. Survey-level immunoSEQ v3.0 assays were run. TCRdb keeps only in-frame clones here, not all; method: immunoSEQ multiplex PCR. The repertoire holds 7,800 or so clones, with roughly 82% as singletons. The chain has TRBV27 and TRBJ2-3, with 10 bases aligning to TRBD1. This specimen was unsorted PBMCs, taken 0.1 years after starting antiretroviral therapy. This sequence originates from a man aged 40-49 years with HIV. This chain's CDR3 is CASSLSVFGQGADTQYF. The CDR3 bases are TGTGCCAGCAGTTTAAGCGTGTTCGGACAGGGGGCAGATACGCAGTATTTT.